The rows below give T cell receptor beta chains drawn from one sample of a study of neurological immune-mediated disorders. Each CDR3 protein gets one entry after TCRdb re-called the 5' RACE reads with MiXCR. Found here are under 50,000 distinct CDR3 sequences, 13% of them singletons; the top ten hold less than 5.5%. The material sequenced was PBMCs. Receptors originate from a male donor with HTLV-1-associated myelopathy (HAM/TSP). Both conserved end residues are trimmed from each CDR3. Fields, in order: CDR3 protein, V gene, J gene.

cdr3_aa: SAATRTGPGGYT; v_call: TRBV20-1; j_call: TRBJ1-2
cdr3_aa: ASGGSYEQY; v_call: TRBV28; j_call: TRBJ2-7
cdr3_aa: AIGGGLNQPQH; v_call: TRBV19; j_call: TRBJ1-5
cdr3_aa: ASGATYNEQF; v_call: TRBV5-1; j_call: TRBJ2-1
cdr3_aa: ASSRGGAGSDTQY; v_call: TRBV12-3/TRBV12-4; j_call: TRBJ2-3
cdr3_aa: ASSQAGGYGYT; v_call: TRBV3-1; j_call: TRBJ1-2
cdr3_aa: ASSQDTGFQPQH; v_call: TRBV4-3; j_call: TRBJ1-5
cdr3_aa: ASSYYSGGAFVAGELF; v_call: TRBV27; j_call: TRBJ2-2
cdr3_aa: SARDWGYETQY; v_call: TRBV20-1; j_call: TRBJ2-5
cdr3_aa: ASSLDRGEYNEQF; v_call: TRBV7-3; j_call: TRBJ2-1
cdr3_aa: AISESSGGVYNEQF; v_call: TRBV10-3; j_call: TRBJ2-1
cdr3_aa: ASSSAGGSSGANVLT; v_call: TRBV7-2; j_call: TRBJ2-6
cdr3_aa: ASRTGGRSGTQY; v_call: TRBV12-3/TRBV12-4; j_call: TRBJ2-3
cdr3_aa: ASSLGVNSNQPQH; v_call: TRBV5-1; j_call: TRBJ1-5
cdr3_aa: ASSLQGLSYGYT; v_call: TRBV12-3/TRBV12-4; j_call: TRBJ1-2
cdr3_aa: SVEETGEGYT; v_call: TRBV29-1; j_call: TRBJ1-2
cdr3_aa: ASSLSISYNEQF; v_call: TRBV12-3/TRBV12-4; j_call: TRBJ2-1
cdr3_aa: ASRRNGELF; v_call: TRBV25-1; j_call: TRBJ2-2
cdr3_aa: ASSLRTWNNEQF; v_call: TRBV5-1; j_call: TRBJ2-1
cdr3_aa: SAAGNLYNEQF; v_call: TRBV20-1; j_call: TRBJ2-1
cdr3_aa: ASSQNTGTGDAEQY; v_call: TRBV5-1; j_call: TRBJ2-7
cdr3_aa: SARGRGQYGEKLF; v_call: TRBV20-1; j_call: TRBJ1-4
cdr3_aa: ASSQEGGGGDTQY; v_call: TRBV4-3; j_call: TRBJ2-3
cdr3_aa: ASSLARLAGGGQETQY; v_call: TRBV7-2; j_call: TRBJ2-5
cdr3_aa: ANPRLGRSNEQY; v_call: TRBV2; j_call: .
cdr3_aa: ATSETGTTPADTQY; v_call: TRBV24-1; j_call: TRBJ2-3
cdr3_aa: ASSLGDRTQPQH; v_call: TRBV5-6; j_call: TRBJ1-5
cdr3_aa: ASSLDFTLEQF; v_call: TRBV11-2; j_call: TRBJ2-1
cdr3_aa: ASSLTGDTQY; v_call: TRBV7-2; j_call: TRBJ2-3
cdr3_aa: ASSPGTGFSGANVLT; v_call: TRBV18; j_call: TRBJ2-6
cdr3_aa: ASSPDRDYGYT; v_call: TRBV11-2; j_call: TRBJ1-2
cdr3_aa: ASSQLAGGNIQY; v_call: TRBV7-2; j_call: TRBJ2-4
cdr3_aa: ASSATPGQIYGYT; v_call: TRBV9; j_call: TRBJ1-2
cdr3_aa: ASSLGQGWTEAF; v_call: TRBV5-1; j_call: TRBJ1-1
cdr3_aa: ASSPDRGRNSPLH; v_call: TRBV18; j_call: TRBJ1-6
cdr3_aa: ASRPVVYT; v_call: TRBV7-9; j_call: TRBJ1-2
cdr3_aa: ASSLDYGLNTEAF; v_call: TRBV7-9; j_call: TRBJ1-1
cdr3_aa: ASSLTGGPWDEQY; v_call: TRBV5-6; j_call: TRBJ2-7
cdr3_aa: SGTLGNTIY; v_call: TRBV29-1; j_call: TRBJ1-3
cdr3_aa: SVATGQGLSDGYT; v_call: TRBV29-1; j_call: TRBJ1-2
cdr3_aa: ASSEDGANYGYT; v_call: TRBV10-2; j_call: TRBJ1-2
cdr3_aa: ASSLAPGAMNTEAF; v_call: TRBV5-1; j_call: TRBJ1-1
cdr3_aa: ASSRDSIRANYGYT; v_call: TRBV12-3/TRBV12-4; j_call: TRBJ1-2